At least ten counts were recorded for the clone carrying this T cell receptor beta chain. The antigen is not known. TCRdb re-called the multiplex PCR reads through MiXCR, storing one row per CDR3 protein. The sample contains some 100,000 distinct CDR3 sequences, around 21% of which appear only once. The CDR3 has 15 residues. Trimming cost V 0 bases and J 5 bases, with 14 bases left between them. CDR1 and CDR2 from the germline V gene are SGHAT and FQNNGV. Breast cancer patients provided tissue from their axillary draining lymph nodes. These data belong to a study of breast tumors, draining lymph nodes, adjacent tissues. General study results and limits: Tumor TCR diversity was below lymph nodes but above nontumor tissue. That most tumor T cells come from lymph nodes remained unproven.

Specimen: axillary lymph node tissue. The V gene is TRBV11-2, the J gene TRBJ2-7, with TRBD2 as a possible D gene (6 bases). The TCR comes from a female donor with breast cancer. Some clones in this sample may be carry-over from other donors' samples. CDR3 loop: CASSLDGGIRNEQYF. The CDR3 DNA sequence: TGTGCCAGCAGCTTAGACGGCGGGATTAGGAACGAGCAGTACTTC.